Detailed here is one TCR beta chain. The antigen is not known. The data originate from a study of graft-versus-host responses after intestinal transplantation. On the study more broadly: Anti-thymocyte globulin served as induction for all recipients, who then took tacrolimus and steroids for about 3 years.

General study results and limits: The marrow of recipients harbored GvH clones, and ileum or blood showed some of them first. Where graft-donor T cell macrochimerism was present, patients had high graft-versus-host to host-versus-graft clonal ratios in allografts.

The method was immunoSEQ multiplex PCR; TCRdb's version includes in-frame clones alone and lacks a portion of them. Of 65,000 to 90,000 clones in the sample, roughly 90% are singletons; the top ten hold around 2.6%. This CDR3 comprises 16 residues. Between the trimmed V and J ends, which lost 3 bases and 7 bases, there was a span of 22 bases. CDR1 is MDHEN, CDR2 SYDVKM, per germline. The source is a human donor who received an intestinal transplant. The sample was unstimulated CD8+ T cells sorted from spleen or lymph node cells, taken before intestinal transplant. The rearrangement joins TRBV28 to TRBJ2-7; the D gene is possibly TRBD1 (5 bases). Here the CDR3 DNA reads TGTGCCAGCAGTTTTGGACATAAGCCCCCCTTTAGAGAGCAGTACTTC. Translated: CASSFGHKPPFREQYF.